Listed here are 14 T cell receptor beta chains from one sample, sequenced in a study of CD8+ T cells in alopecia areata. Treatment denoted: oral pan-JAK inhibitor, 5-10 mg twice daily. It was cDNA, reverse transcribed from extracted RNA, that served as the sequencing template. The repertoire was sequenced with immunoSEQ multiplex PCR; TCRdb's copy has only in-frame clones and lacks some. Of 270,000 or so clones in the sample, 58% are singletons; the top ten hold approximately 2%. Material: CD4+ T cells sorted from blood, obtained at week 24, from a patient treated with tofacitinib. Receptors were obtained from a human donor with alopecia areata.

The rearrangement uses TRBV4-1 and TRBJ2-5; 11 bases are shared with TRBD2. The V and J ends lost 4 bases and 0 bases, in that order; junction bases with no gene match: 10. The CDR3 totals 18 residues. Looked up from germline, CDR1 is MGHRA and CDR2 is YSYEKL. The CDR3: CASSPSLAGGWYQETQYF. In DNA, the CDR3 is TGCGCCAGCAGCCCGTCCCTAGCGGGGGGTTGGTACCAAGAGACCCAGTACTTC.

The chain has TRBV30 and TRBJ2-7; D may correspond to TRBD1 or TRBD2 (7 bases each). V was pared by 1 base and J by 3 bases, with 19 bases between. The germline V gene has CDR1 GTSNPN and CDR2 SVGIG (reference sequence). This CDR3 contains 16 residues. The CDR3 DNA is TGTGCCTGGAGTGAGATTAGGGGAGGGGGCGGCTACGAGCAGTACTTC. Translated: CAWSEIRGGGGYEQYF.

CDR3 loop: CASNPTDNTGELFF. The CDR3 nucleotides read TGTGCGTCGAACCCGACGGATAACACCGGGGAGCTGTTTTTT. The chain has TRBV30 and TRBJ2-2; D ambiguous. Germline V gene sequence: CDR1 GTSNPN, CDR2 SVGIG (reference sequence). There are 14 residues in the CDR3.

This chain uses TRBV7-9 with TRBJ2-7; D not certain. Germline V CDR1 and CDR2: SEHNR, FQNEAQ (reference sequence). The CDR3 is 14 residues long. The V and J ends lost 2 bases and 4 bases respectively, with 12 bases between them. The CDR3 DNA follows: TGTGCCAGCAGCTTAAATGGCGGCGCGTACGAGCAGTACTTC. Protein: CASSLNGGAYEQYF.

This chain links TRBV7-2 with TRBJ1-6; D ambiguous. Germline lookup yields CDR1 SGHTA and CDR2 FQGNSA. V dropped 1 base and J dropped 7 bases, with 5 bases sitting between them. This CDR3 is built from 13 residues. The CDR3 bases are TGTGCCAGCAGCTTAGGGGCAAATTCACCCCTCCACTTT. This gives the protein CASSLGANSPLHF.

The gene calls are TRBV5-4 and TRBJ2-6; possibly TRBD2 for D (7 bases). V was cut by 0 bases and J by 4 bases, with 11 bases left in between. The CDR3 spans 16 residues. CDR1 SGHNT and CDR2 YYREEE come from the germline V gene (reference sequence). DNA for the CDR3: TGTGCCAGCAGCTTGGGCGGGGGCTACGGGGCCAACGTCCTGACTTTC. It yields the protein CASSLGGGYGANVLTF.

This chain links TRBV18 with TRBJ2-7; D is unclear. This CDR3 has 14 amino acids. From germline, CDR1 is KGHSH and CDR2 LQKENI. V lost 2 bases and J lost 2, with 10 bases in between. As DNA, the CDR3 is TGTGCCAGCTCACCAAGCTATAGGACCTACGAGCAGTACTTC. Encoded protein: CASSPSYRTYEQYF.

The gene calls are TRBV6-1 and TRBJ2-2; tentatively, D is TRBD1 (5 bases). V lost 4 bases, J lost 9 bases, and 15 bases lay in between. CDR1 is MNHNS and CDR2 is SASEGT in the germline V gene. The CDR3 sequence is 14 residues long. The chain's CDR3 is CASSGAQQDRELFF. Written as DNA, the CDR3 is TGTGCCAGCAGTGGGGCGCAACAGGACAGGGAGCTGTTTTTT.

This chain connects TRBV7-9 to TRBJ1-2, with 7 bases that match TRBD1. The CDR3 is 13 residues long. The J segment lost 6 bases and the V segment lost 5 bases, leaving 6 bases of the junction unmatched. Per the germline V gene, CDR1 is SEHNR and CDR2 is FQNEAQ (reference sequence). Here the CDR3 reads CASSRTGEDGYTF. The CDR3 bases are TGTGCCAGCAGCCGGACAGGAGAGGATGGCTACACCTTC. The whole variable domain, remainder taken from reference TRBV7-9 and TRBJ1-2, is DTGVSQNPRHKITKRGQNVTFRCDPISEHNRLYWYRQTLGQGPEFLTYFQNEAQLEKSRLLSDRFSAERPKGSFSTLEIQRTEQGDSAMYLCASSRTGEDGYTFGSGTRLTVV.

J is TRBJ2-7 and V is TRBV29-1; D is uncertain. The CDR3 consists of 13 residues. Germline V gene data show CDR1 as SQVTM and CDR2 as ANQGSEA. Between the trimmed V and J ends, which lost 3 bases and 0 bases, there was a span of 9 bases. The CDR3 nucleotides read TGCAGCGTTGATCTGGGTGGCTCCTACGAGCAGTACTTC. Protein: CSVDLGGSYEQYF.

The chain couples TRBV7-9 to TRBJ1-1; D is perhaps TRBD1 (5 bases). CDR3 length equals 18 residues. V was cut by 4 bases and J by 7 bases, with 28 bases left in between. CDR1 and CDR2 from the germline V gene are SEHNR and FQNEAQ (reference sequence). CDR3 amino acids: CASSSRPGRTYSHSEAFF. Written as DNA, the CDR3 is TGTGCCAGCAGCTCAAGACCGGGACGGACGTACTCACACAGTGAAGCTTTCTTT.

The chain carries TRBV27 and TRBJ2-1, with 8 positions matching TRBD1. Germline V lookup: CDR1 MNHEY, CDR2 SMNVEV (reference sequence). Trimming at V came to 5 bases and at J to 10 bases, leaving 16 bases not matched to a gene. The CDR3 consists of 16 residues. The CDR3: CASSLIGTGNTPEQFF. DNA for the CDR3: TGTGCCAGCAGTCTCATAGGGACAGGCAATACCCCGGAGCAGTTCTTC.

The sample holds a few counts of this clone. The chain has TRBV7-9 and TRBJ1-2; TRBD1 is a possible D gene (6 bases). The CDR3 has 12 residues. V lost 4 bases to trimming and J lost 8 bases, with 11 bases between them. Germline CDR1 reads SEHNR; CDR2 reads FQNEAQ (reference sequence). The CDR3 DNA is TGTGCCAGCAGCTCCGACAGGCAAGGCTACACCTTC. Its translation is CASSSDRQGYTF.

This clone was seen only once. The V gene is TRBV30, the J gene TRBJ1-3; no clear D. This CDR3 spans 14 amino acids. Trimming cost V 4 bases and J 0 bases, with 10 bases left between them. Germline V CDR1 and CDR2: GTSNPN, SVGIG (reference sequence). The CDR3 loop is CAWTPTRSGNTIYF. CDR3 DNA sequence: TGTGCCTGGACACCCACCCGCTCTGGAAACACCATATATTTT.